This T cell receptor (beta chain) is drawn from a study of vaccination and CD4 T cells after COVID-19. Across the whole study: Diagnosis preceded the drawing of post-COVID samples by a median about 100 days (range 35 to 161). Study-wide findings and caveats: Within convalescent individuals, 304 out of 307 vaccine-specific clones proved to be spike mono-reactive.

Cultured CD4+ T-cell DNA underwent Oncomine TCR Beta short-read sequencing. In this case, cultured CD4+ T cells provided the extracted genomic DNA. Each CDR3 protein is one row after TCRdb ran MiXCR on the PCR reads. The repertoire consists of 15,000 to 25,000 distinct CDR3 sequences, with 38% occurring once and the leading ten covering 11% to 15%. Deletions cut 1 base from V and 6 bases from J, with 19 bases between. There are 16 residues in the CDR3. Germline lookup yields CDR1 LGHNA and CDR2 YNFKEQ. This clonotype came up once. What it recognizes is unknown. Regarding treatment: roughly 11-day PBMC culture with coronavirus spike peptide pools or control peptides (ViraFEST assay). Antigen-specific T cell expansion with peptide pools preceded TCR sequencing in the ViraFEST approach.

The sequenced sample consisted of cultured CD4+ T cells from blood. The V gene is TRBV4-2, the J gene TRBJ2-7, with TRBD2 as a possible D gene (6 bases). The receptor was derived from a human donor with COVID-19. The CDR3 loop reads CASSQGGTPGLGEQYF. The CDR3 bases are TGTGCCAGCAGCCAAGGCGGGACCCCGGGTTTAGGCGAGCAGTACTTC.